Presented here are 5 T cell receptor beta chains from one specimen sequenced in a study of brain T cells in children with intractable seizures. The assay was immunoSEQ multiplex PCR, and TCRdb's table has in-frame clones only and misses some. Here the sample spans approximately 60,000 clones, roughly 95% being singletons. The sequences come from peripheral blood, collected at surgery. The receptors were sampled from a boy less than two years old with focal cortical dysplasia and intractable seizures.

V gene TRBV5-6 combines with J gene TRBJ2-4; D gene uncertain. Per germline, CDR1 SGHDT and CDR2 YYEEEE. Trimming removed 0 bases at V and 1 base at J, with 11 bases between. CDR3 length: 16 amino acids. The CDR3 coding sequence is TGTGCCAGCAGCTTGGCCGGGCAGGAGGCCAAAAACATTCAGTACTTC. Translated: CASSLAGQEAKNIQYF.

The rearrangement uses TRBV4-1 and TRBJ2-7; 15 bases agree with TRBD2. The germline gives CDR1 MGHRA, CDR2 YSYEKL. The CDR3 contains 18 residues. The junction had 7 bases not matched to a gene; V was cut back by 2 bases and J by 2 bases. The CDR3 is CASSQMGLAGGPTYEQYF. CDR3 in DNA: TGCGCCAGCAGCCAAATGGGACTAGCGGGGGGACCCACCTACGAGCAGTACTTC.

The rearrangement links TRBV18 to TRBJ2-3, with D possibly matching TRBD2 (5 bases). The CDR3 has 16 residues. Trimming stripped 0 bases from V and 4 bases from J, with 14 bases between. The V gene's germline CDR1 is KGHSH and CDR2 LQKENI. The CDR3 is CASSPPLWLAPDTQYF. The CDR3 bases are TGTGCCAGCTCACCACCGTTATGGCTAGCCCCAGATACGCAGTATTTT.

The chain has TRBV5-4 and TRBJ2-5; D gene ambiguous. From germline, CDR1 is SGHNT and CDR2 YYREEE (reference sequence). There are 14 residues in the CDR3. V gave up 4 bases and J gave up 4 bases, with 14 bases separating them. CDR3 sequence (DNA): TGTGCCAGCAGCCCGGAGTTCTGGGCAGAGACCCAGTACTTC. Translation gives CASSPEFWAETQYF.

This chain uses TRBV5-6 with TRBJ1-1; TRBD1 matches 7 bases. Germline lookup yields CDR1 SGHDT and CDR2 YYEEEE. This CDR3 is 15 amino acids long. Trimming cost V 0 bases and J 1 base; bases outside gene matches: 3. This chain's CDR3 is CASSLGYRGNTEAFF. CDR3 nucleotide sequence: TGTGCCAGCAGCTTGGGGTACAGGGGGAACACTGAAGCTTTCTTT.